This T cell receptor beta chain is from a study of spatial heterogeneity in lung cancer. This clonotype has a handful of counts. Its antigen remains unknown. Indicated time point: blood at routine non-recurrence follow-up after resection. TCRs were sequenced from unsorted whole RNA of tumor, nontumor lung or PBMC. Each TCR cDNA molecule bore a unique molecular identifier. TCRdb itself ran the 5' RACE reads through MiXCR, one entry per CDR3 protein. In the table there are tens of thousands of distinct CDR3 sequences, around 9.3% of which are singletons. Study results and caveats: Ubiquitous expanded tumor TCRs showed up in blood more at resection than follow-up.

The CDR3 contains 15 residues. V was clipped by 0 bases and J by 6 bases; unmatched bases: 7. CDR1 SGDLS and CDR2 YYNGEE come from the germline V gene. The chain recombines TRBV9 with TRBJ2-7; 9 nucleotides agree with TRBD1. The TCR sequence derives from a female donor with early-stage non-small cell lung cancer. This specimen was PBMCs, taken at follow-up. The CDR3 reads CASSVEGQGIREQYF. The CDR3 nucleotides are TGTGCCAGCAGCGTAGAGGGACAGGGCATCCGCGAGCAGTACTTC.